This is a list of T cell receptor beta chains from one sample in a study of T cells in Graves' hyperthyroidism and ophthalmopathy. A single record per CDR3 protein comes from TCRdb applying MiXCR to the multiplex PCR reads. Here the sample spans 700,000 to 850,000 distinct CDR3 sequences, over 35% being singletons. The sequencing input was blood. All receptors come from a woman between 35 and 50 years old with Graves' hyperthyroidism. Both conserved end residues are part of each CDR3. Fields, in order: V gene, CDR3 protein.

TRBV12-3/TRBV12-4 CASSTTRSGELFF
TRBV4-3 CASSQDRQTYYEQYF
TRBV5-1 CASSPGLRTSGYEQYF
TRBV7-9 CAISEGGQIYGYTF
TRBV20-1 CSAEHPSYEQYF
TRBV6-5 CASSPSGGGYGYTF
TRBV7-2 CASSQVEYGYTF
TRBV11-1 CASSLAGRGRTEAFF
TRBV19 CASSMPGQGINEQYF
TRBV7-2 CASSLKRSKGYTF
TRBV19 CASTNRTGTNTEAFF
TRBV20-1 CSAREPGQGAVGNQPQHF
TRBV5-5 CASSRTGTSGRNAGELFF
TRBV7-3 CASSSDRGQNQPQHF
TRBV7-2 CASSLGRTSYNEQFF
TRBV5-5 CATTTGNNYGYTF
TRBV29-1 CSVAGSSYEQYF
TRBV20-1 CSARMGGGYTF
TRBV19 CASSTGTSYGTQYF